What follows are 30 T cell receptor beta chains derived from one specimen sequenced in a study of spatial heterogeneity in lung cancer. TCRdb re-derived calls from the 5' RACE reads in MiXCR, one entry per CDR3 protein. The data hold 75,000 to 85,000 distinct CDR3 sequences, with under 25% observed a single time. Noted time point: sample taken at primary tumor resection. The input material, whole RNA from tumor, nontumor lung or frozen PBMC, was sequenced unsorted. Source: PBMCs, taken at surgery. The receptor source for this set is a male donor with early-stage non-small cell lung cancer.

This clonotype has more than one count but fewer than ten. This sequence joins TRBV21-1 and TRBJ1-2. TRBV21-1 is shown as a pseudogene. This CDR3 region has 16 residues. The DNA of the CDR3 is TGTGCCAGCAGCAAAGGTCAACCGTCGCGTAACTATGGCTACACCTTC. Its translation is CASSKGQPSRNYGYTF.

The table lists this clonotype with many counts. CDR3 amino acids: CASRLAGVDNEQFF. The CDR3 coding sequence is TGTGCCAGCAGGCTAGCGGGAGTAGATAATGAGCAGTTCTTC. The rearrangement joins TRBV25-1 to TRBJ2-1; 10 bases fit TRBD2. V lost 6 bases and J lost 7; bases outside the gene matches: 6. Germline V gives CDR1 MGHDK, CDR2 SYGVNS. CDR3 size: 14 residues.

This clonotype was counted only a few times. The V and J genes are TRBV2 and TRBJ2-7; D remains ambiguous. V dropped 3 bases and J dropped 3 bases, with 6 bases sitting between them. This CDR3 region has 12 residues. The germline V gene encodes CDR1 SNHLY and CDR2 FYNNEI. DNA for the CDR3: TGTGCCAGCAGTGATCTTGGCTACGAGCAGTACTTC. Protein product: CASSDLGYEQYF.

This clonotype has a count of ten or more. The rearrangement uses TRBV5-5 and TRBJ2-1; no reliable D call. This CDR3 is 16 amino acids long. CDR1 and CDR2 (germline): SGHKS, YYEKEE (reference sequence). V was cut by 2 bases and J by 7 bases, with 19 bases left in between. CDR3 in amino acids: CASSLVRQSLLNEQFF. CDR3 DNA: TGTGCCAGCAGCTTAGTCAGGCAGTCTCTACTAAATGAGCAGTTCTTC.

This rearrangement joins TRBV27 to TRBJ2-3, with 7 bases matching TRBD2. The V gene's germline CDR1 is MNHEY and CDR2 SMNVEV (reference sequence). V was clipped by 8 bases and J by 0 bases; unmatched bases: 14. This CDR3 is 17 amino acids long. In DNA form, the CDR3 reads TGTGCCAGCTTCAAGGCGGGAGAGCTCCATAGCACAGATACGCAGTATTTT. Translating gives CASFKAGELHSTDTQYF.

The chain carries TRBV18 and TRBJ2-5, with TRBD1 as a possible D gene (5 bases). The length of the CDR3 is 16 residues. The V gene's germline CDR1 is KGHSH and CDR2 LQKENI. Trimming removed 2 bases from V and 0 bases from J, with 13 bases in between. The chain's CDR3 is CASSPFSQGNQETQYF. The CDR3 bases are TGTGCCAGCTCACCATTTTCCCAGGGAAACCAAGAGACCCAGTACTTC.

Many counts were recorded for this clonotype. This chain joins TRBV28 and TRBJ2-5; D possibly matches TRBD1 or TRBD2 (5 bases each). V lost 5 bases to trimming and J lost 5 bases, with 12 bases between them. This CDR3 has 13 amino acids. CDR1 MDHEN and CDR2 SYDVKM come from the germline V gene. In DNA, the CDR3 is TGTGCCAGCAGTCGGGACCCCGGGGAGACCCAGTACTTC. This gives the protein CASSRDPGETQYF.

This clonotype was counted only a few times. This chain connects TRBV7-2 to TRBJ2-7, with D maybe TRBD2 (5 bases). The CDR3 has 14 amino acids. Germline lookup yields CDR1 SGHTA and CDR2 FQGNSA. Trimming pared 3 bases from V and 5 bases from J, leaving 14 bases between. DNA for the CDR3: TGTGCCAGCAGCTTTGGGCTAGCACCCGACGAGCAGTACTTC. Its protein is CASSFGLAPDEQYF.

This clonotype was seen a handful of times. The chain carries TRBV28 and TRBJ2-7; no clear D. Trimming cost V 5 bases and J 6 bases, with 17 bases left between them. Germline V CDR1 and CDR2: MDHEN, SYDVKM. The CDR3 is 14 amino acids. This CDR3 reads CASSPNVRASEQYF. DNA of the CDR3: TGTGCCAGCAGTCCGAACGTCCGGGCTTCCGAGCAGTACTTC.

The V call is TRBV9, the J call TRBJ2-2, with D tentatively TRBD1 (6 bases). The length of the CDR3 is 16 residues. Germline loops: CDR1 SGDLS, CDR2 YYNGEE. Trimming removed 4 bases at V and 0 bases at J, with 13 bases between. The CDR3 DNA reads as TGTGCCAGCAGCTTTTACCGGACAGCGAACACCGGGGAGCTGTTTTTT. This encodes CASSFYRTANTGELFF.

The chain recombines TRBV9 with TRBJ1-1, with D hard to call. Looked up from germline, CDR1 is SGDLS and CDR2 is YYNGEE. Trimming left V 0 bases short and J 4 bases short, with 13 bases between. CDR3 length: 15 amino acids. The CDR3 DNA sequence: TGTGCCAGCAGCGTAGAAAGTTCTCTGGTCACTGAAGCTTTCTTT. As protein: CASSVESSLVTEAFF.

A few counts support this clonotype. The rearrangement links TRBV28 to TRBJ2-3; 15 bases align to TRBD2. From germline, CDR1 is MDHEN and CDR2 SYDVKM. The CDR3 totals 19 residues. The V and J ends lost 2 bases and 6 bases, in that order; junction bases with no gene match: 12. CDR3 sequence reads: CASSLRGLAGGPLPDTQYF. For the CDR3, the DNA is TGTGCCAGCAGTTTAAGAGGACTAGCGGGAGGGCCCCTTCCCGATACGCAGTATTTT.

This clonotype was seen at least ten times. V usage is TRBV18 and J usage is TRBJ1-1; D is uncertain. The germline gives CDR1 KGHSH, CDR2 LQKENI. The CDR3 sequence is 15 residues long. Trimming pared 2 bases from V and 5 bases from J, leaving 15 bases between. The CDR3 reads CASSPTPGQATEAFF. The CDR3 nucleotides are TGTGCCAGCTCACCAACCCCGGGCCAAGCAACTGAAGCTTTCTTT.

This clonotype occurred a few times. CDR3 amino acids: CASSPPRTSGDNEQFF. CDR3 DNA: TGTGCCAGCAGCCCCCCCCGGACTAGCGGGGACAATGAGCAGTTCTTC. The rearrangement joins TRBV9 to TRBJ2-1, with 12 bases aligning to TRBD2. CDR3 length: 16 residues. Germline CDR1 and CDR2: SGDLS and YYNGEE. The V gene end was trimmed by 4 bases and the J gene end by 5 bases; junction bases not matched to a gene: 7.

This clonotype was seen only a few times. CDR3 coding DNA: TGTGCCAGCAGCTGGGACAGCGCTCAGCCCCAGCATTTT. The encoded protein is CASSWDSAQPQHF. V and J are TRBV7-9 and TRBJ1-5, with TRBD1 identical over 7 bases. The germline V gene has CDR1 SEHNR and CDR2 FQNEAQ (reference sequence). This CDR3 spans 13 amino acids. The J segment lost 6 bases and the V segment lost 4 bases, leaving 3 bases of the junction unmatched.

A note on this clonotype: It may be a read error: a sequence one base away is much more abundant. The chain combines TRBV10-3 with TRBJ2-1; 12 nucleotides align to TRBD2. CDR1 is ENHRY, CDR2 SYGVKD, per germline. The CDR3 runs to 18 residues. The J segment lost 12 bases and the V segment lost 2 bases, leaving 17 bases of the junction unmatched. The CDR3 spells CAISEIRLAGVPHVGQFF. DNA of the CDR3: TGTGCCATCAGTGAGATCCGACTAGCGGGAGTACCACACGTTGGGCAGTTCTTC.

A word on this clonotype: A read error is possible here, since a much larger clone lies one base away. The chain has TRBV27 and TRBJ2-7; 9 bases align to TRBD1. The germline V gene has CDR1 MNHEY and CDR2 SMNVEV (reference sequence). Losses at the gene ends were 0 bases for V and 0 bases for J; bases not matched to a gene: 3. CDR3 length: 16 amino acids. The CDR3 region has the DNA TGTGCCAGCAGTTTATCGGACAGGGGCTTCTCCTACGAGCAGTACTTC. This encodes CASSLSDRGFSYEQYF.

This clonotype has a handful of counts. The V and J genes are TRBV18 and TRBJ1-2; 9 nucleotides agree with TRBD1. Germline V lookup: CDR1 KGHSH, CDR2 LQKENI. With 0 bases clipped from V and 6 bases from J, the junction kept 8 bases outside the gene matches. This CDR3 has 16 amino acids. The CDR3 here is CASSPPGTGRVHGYTF. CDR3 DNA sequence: TGTGCCAGCTCACCACCCGGGACAGGGCGAGTTCATGGCTACACCTTC. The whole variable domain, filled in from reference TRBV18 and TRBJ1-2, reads NAGVMQNPRHLVRRRGQEARLRCSPMKGHSHVYWYRQLPEEGLKFMVYLQKENIIDESGMPKERFSAEFPKEGPSILRIQQVVRGDSAAYFCASSPPGTGRVHGYTFGSGTRLTVV.

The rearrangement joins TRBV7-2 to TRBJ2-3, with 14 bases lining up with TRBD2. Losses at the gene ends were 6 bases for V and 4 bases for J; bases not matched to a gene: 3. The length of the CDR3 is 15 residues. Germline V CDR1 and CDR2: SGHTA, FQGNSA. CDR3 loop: CASRMGLAGADTQYF. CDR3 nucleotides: TGTGCCAGCAGGATGGGACTAGCGGGAGCAGATACGCAGTATTTT.

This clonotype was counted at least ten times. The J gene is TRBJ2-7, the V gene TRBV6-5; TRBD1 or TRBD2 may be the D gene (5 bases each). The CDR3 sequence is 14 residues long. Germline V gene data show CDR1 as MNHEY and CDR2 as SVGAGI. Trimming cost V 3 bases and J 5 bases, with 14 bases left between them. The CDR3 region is CASSYRGVENEQYF. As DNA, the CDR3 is TGTGCCAGCAGTTATCGAGGGGTCGAGAACGAGCAGTACTTC.

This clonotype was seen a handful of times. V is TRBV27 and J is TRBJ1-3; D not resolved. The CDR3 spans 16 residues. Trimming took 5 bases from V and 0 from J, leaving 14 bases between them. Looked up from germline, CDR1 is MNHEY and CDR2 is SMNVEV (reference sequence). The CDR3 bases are TGTGCCAGCAGTCCAGCAGGCATGAGCTCTGGAAACACCATATATTTT. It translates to CASSPAGMSSGNTIYF.

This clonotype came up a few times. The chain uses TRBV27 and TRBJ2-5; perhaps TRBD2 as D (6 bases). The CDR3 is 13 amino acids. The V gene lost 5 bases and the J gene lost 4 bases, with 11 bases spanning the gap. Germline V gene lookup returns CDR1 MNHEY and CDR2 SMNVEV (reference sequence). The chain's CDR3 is CASSPHGGETQYF. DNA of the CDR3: TGTGCCAGCAGTCCCCACGGGGGAGAGACCCAGTACTTC.

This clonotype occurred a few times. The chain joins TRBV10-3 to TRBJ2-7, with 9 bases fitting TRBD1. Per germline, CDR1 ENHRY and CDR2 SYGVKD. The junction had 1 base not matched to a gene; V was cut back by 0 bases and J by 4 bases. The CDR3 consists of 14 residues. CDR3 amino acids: CAISESTGGYEQYF. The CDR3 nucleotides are TGTGCCATCAGTGAGTCGACAGGGGGGTACGAGCAGTACTTC.

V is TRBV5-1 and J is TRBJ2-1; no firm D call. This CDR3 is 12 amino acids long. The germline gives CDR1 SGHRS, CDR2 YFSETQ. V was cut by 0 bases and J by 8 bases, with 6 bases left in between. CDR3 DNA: TGCGCCAGCAGCTTGGCGGTCGATGAGCAGTTCTTC. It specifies CASSLAVDEQFF. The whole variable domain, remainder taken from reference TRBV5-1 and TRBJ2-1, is KAGVTQTPRYLIKTRGQQVTLSCSPISGHRSVSWYQQTPGQGLQFLFEYFSETQRNKGNFPGRFSGRQFSNSRSEMNVSTLELGDSALYLCASSLAVDEQFFGPGTRLTVL.

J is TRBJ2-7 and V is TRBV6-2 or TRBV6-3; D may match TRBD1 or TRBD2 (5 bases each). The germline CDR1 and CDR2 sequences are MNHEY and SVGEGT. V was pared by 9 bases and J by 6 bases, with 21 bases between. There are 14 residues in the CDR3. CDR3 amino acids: CASKPGPGVFEQYF. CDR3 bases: TGTGCCAGTAAACCGGGACCGGGTGTTTTCGAGCAGTACTTC.

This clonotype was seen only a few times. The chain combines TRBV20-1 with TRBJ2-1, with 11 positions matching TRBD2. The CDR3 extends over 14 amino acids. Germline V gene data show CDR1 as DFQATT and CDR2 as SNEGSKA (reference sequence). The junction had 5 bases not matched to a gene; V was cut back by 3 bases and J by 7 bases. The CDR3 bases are TGCAGTGCTAGGGTGACTAGCGGGACAAATGAGCAGTTCTTC. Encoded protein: CSARVTSGTNEQFF.

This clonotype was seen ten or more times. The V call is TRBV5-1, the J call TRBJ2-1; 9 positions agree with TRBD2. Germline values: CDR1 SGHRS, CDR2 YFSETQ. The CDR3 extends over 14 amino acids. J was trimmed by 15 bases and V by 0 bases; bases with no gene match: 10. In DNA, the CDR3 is TGCGCCAGCAGCTTGGAGGTAGCGGGAGCGGGTCCGTTCTTC. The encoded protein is CASSLEVAGAGPFF.

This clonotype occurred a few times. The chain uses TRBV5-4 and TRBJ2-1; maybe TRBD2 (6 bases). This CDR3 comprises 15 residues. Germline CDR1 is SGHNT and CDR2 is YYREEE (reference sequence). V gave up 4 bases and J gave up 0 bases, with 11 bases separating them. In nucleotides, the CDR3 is TGTGCCAGCAGCGGGATGGAGGGCTCCTACAATGAGCAGTTCTTC. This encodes CASSGMEGSYNEQFF.

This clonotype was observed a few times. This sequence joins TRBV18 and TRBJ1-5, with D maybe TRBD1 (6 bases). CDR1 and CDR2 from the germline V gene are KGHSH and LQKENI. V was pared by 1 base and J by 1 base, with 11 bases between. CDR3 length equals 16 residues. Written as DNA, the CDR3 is TGTGCCAGCTCACCACTAGCGGGGGCGAGCAATCAGCCCCAGCATTTT. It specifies CASSPLAGASNQPQHF.

CDR3 bases: TGCAGCGTTGACTCCGGGACTCCGGAGCTGTTTTTT. It yields the protein CSVDSGTPELFF. The gene calls are TRBV29-1 and TRBJ2-2, with D possibly matching TRBD2 (6 bases). Germline V gives CDR1 SQVTM, CDR2 ANQGSEA. The CDR3 is made up of 12 amino acids. The germline V and J ends were trimmed by 3 bases and 10 bases, with 12 bases remaining between them.